The present TCR beta chain was sequenced within a study of early T cells in non-severe SARS-CoV-2 infection. Study at large: Chains stayed unpaired after sequencing of bulk RNA from unsorted whole blood.

Of note for this clonotype: Its antigen is unknown.

Attached unique molecular identifiers marked individual cDNA molecules. TCRdb re-called the 5' RACE reads with MiXCR, one entry per CDR3 protein. The sample records approximately 69,000 distinct CDR3 sequences, under 9.5% being singletons. Study findings and constraints: Private and CD4 specificities were missed by VDJdb matching, skewed to anti-spike CD8.

V dropped 5 bases and J dropped 10; count of bases not matched to a gene: 14. Germline loops: CDR1 SEHNR, CDR2 FQNEAQ (reference sequence). The CDR3 has 17 amino acids. This TCR derives from an adult who was a healthcare worker with PCR-confirmed SARS-CoV-2 infection or an uninfected control (not recorded which). The V call is TRBV7-9, the J call TRBJ2-3; 14 nucleotides match TRBD2. Sequenced material: whole blood. The CDR3 bases are TGTGCCAGCAGCGCTCGACTAGCGGGAGGGCCTCGAAATGCGCAGTATTTT. Its protein product is CASSARLAGGPRNAQYF.